This T cell receptor beta chain is from a study of OX40 agonist ivuxolimab in advanced cancers. At baseline, cycle 4 day 1, and cycle 7 day 1, blood was sampled. Germline V gene data show CDR1 as SGHAT and CDR2 as FQDESV (reference sequence). CDR3 length equals 14 residues. Germline trimming cut 5 bases from V and 7 bases from J; bases unmatched to any gene: 3. Clones were read by immunoSEQ multiplex PCR, and TCRdb kept only the in-frame ones, dropping some. The sample includes 79,000 or so clones, around 85% seen only once; the top ten take under 0.75%. The chain links TRBV11-1 to TRBJ1-6, with 9 bases fitting TRBD1. The origin of this receptor is an adult with an advanced solid tumor such as melanoma, head and neck, liver or kidney cancer. Sequenced material: CD4+ or CD8+ T cells sorted from blood, taken in a trial of the OX40 agonist ivuxolimab. The CDR3 here is CASSRDRVNSPLHF. CDR3 sequence (DNA): TGTGCCAGCAGCCGGGACAGGGTAAATTCACCCCTCCACTTT.